This entry describes one TCR beta chain. A CD45RA-negative memory subset and a CD45RA+ naive subset were separated from the CD4+ cells. The data belong to a study of shared clonotypes between healthy human individuals. Assay: immunoSEQ multiplex PCR; the TCRdb copy retains only in-frame clones and omits some. The sample consists of over 2 million clones, 80% to 95% of them appearing once. This TCR was sampled from a man aged 18 to 30 in good health. Some clones in this sample may be carry-over from other donors' samples. Source material: naive CD4+ T cells from PBMCs. This sample's subset: CD45RA+ positively selected.

CDR3 sequence (DNA): TGTGCCAGCAGAGGAATTCAGGGGCGGAACACTGAAGCTTTCTTT. Amino acids: CASRGIQGRNTEAFF. The rearrangement joins TRBV2 to TRBJ1-1; a weak D match, TRBD1 (6 bases). The germline CDR1 and CDR2 sequences are SNHLY and FYNNEI. V lost 6 bases to trimming and J lost 1 base, with 15 bases between them. The CDR3 spans 15 residues.